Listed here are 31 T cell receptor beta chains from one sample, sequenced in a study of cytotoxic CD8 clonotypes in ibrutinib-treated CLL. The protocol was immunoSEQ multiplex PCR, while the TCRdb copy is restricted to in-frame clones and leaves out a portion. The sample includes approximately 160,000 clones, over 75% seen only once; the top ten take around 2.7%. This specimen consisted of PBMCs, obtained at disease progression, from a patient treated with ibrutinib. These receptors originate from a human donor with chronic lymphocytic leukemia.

The CDR3 sequence is CASSPNVPGLASYEQYF. In nucleotides, the CDR3 is TGTGCCAGCAGCCCCAACGTGCCGGGACTAGCATCCTACGAGCAGTACTTC. The gene calls are TRBV2 and TRBJ2-7; the match to TRBD2 covers 9 bases. CDR1 is SNHLY and CDR2 is FYNNEI in the germline V gene. The CDR3 has 17 residues. The V gene end was trimmed by 6 bases and the J gene end by 1 base; junction bases not matched to a gene: 13.

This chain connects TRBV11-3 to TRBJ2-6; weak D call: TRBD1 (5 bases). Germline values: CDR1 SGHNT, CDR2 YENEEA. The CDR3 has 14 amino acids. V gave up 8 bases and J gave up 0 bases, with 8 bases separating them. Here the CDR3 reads CASLQDSGANVLTF. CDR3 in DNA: TGTGCCAGCTTACAGGACTCTGGGGCCAACGTCCTGACTTTC.

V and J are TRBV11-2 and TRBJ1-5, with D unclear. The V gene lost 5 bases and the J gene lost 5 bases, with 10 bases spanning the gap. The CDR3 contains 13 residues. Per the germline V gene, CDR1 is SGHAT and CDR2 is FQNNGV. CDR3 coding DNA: TGTGCCAGCAGCCTCCGGCCGGATCAGCCCCAGCATTTT. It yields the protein CASSLRPDQPQHF.

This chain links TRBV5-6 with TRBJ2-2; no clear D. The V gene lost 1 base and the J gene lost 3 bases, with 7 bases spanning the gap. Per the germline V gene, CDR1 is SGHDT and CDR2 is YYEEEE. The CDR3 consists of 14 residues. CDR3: CASSLLGYTGELFF. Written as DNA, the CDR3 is TGTGCCAGCAGCTTGTTAGGTTACACCGGGGAGCTGTTTTTT.

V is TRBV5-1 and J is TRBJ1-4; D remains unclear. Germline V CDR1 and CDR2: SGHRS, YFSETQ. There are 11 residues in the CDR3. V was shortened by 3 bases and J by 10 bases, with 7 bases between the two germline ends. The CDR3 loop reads CASSSSGKLFF. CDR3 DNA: TGCGCCAGCAGCTCCTCGGGAAAACTGTTTTTT.

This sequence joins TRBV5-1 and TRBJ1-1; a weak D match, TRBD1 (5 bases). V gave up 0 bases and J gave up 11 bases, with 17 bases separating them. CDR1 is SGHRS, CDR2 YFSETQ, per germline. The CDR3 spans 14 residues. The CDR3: CASSLGDQNLGAFF. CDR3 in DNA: TGCGCCAGCAGCTTGGGGGACCAGAACCTTGGGGCTTTCTTT.

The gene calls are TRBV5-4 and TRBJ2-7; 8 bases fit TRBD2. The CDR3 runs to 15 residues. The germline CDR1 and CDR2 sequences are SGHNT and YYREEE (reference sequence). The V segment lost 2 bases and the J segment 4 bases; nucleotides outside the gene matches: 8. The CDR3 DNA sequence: TGTGCCAGCAGCTTTAGCGGGGCACCGGATTACGAGCAGTACTTC. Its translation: CASSFSGAPDYEQYF.

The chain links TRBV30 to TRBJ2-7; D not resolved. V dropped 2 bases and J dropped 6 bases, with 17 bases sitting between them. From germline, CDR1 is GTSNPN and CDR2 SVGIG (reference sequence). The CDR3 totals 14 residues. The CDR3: CAWSLEHLTTEQYF. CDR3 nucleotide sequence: TGTGCCTGGAGTCTGGAGCATCTTACGACCGAGCAGTACTTC.

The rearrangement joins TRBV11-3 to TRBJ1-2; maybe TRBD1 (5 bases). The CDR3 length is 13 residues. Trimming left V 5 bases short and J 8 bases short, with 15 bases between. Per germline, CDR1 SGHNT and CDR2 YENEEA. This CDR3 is CASSVQAVRGYTF. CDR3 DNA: TGTGCCAGCAGCGTACAGGCGGTTCGGGGCTACACCTTC.

CDR3 sequence: CASSFVAGGGNEQFF. In DNA, the CDR3 is TGTGCCAGCAGCTTCGTAGCGGGAGGGGGAAATGAGCAGTTCTTC. The chain carries TRBV7-3 and TRBJ2-1; 11 bases align to TRBD2. The CDR3 totals 15 residues. The junction had 5 bases not matched to a gene; V was cut back by 3 bases and J by 7 bases. The germline gives CDR1 SGHTA, CDR2 FQGTGA.

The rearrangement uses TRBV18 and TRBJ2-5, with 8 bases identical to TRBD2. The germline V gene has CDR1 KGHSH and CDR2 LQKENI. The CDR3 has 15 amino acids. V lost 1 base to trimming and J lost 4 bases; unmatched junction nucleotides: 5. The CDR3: CASSPRGTSGETQYF. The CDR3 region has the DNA TGTGCCAGCTCACCACGGGGAACTAGCGGAGAGACCCAGTACTTC.

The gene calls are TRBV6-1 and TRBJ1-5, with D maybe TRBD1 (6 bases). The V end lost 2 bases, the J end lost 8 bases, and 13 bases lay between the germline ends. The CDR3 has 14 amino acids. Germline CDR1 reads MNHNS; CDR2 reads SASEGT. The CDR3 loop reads CASSETGNWKPQHF. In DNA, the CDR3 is TGTGCCAGCAGTGAAACAGGGAATTGGAAGCCCCAGCATTTT.

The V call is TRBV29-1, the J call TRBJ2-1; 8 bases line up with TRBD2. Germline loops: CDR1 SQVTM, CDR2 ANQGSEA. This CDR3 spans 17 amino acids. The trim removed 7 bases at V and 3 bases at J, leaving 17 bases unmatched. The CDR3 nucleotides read TGCAGCGGCGGGACGGACAAGCGGGAGATCGACTACAATGAGCAGTTCTTC. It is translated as CSGGTDKREIDYNEQFF.

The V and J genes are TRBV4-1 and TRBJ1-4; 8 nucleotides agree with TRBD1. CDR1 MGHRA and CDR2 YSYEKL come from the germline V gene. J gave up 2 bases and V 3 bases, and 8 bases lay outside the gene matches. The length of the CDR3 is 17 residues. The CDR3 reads CASSQEGTGSTNEKLFF. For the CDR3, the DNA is TGCGCCAGCAGCCAGGAAGGGACAGGTTCTACTAATGAAAAACTGTTTTTT.

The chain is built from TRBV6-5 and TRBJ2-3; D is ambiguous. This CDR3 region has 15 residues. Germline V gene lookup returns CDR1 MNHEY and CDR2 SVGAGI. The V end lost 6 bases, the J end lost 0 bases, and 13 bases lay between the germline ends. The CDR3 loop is CASRVFLSSTDTQYF. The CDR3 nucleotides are TGTGCCAGCAGGGTTTTTTTATCAAGCACAGATACGCAGTATTTT.

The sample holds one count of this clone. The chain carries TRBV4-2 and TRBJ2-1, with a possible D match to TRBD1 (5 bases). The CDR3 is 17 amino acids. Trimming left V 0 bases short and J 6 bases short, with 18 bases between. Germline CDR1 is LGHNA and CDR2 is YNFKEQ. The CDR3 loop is CASSQDRRGHLGNEQFF. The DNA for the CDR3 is TGTGCCAGCAGCCAAGATAGAAGGGGTCATCTAGGCAATGAGCAGTTCTTC.

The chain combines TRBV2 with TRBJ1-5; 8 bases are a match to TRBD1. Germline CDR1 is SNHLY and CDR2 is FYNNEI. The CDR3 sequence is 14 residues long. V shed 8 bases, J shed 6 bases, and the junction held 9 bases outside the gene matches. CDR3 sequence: CASGGQGNGQPQHF. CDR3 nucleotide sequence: TGTGCCAGCGGTGGACAGGGAAACGGTCAGCCCCAGCATTTT.

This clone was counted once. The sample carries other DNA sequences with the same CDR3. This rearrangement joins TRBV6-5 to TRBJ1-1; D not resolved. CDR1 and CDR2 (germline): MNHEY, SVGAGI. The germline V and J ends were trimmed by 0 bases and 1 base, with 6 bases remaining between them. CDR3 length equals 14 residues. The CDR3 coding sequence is TGTGCCAGCAGTTACTCGGGAGGGAACACTGAAGCTTTCTTT. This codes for CASSYSGGNTEAFF.

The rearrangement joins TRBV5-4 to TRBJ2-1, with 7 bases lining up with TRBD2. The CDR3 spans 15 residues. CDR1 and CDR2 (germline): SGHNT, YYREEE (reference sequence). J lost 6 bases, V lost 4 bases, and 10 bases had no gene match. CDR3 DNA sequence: TGTGCCAGCAGCACCCCCCGGGACTATCTCAATGAGCAGTTCTTC. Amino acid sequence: CASSTPRDYLNEQFF.

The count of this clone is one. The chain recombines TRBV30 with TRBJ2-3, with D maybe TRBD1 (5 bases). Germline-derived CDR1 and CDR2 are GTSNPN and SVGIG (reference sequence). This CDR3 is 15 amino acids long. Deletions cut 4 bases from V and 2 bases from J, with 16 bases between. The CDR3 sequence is CAWNQDRGYTDTQYF. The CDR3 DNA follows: TGTGCCTGGAATCAAGACAGAGGTTACACAGATACGCAGTATTTT.

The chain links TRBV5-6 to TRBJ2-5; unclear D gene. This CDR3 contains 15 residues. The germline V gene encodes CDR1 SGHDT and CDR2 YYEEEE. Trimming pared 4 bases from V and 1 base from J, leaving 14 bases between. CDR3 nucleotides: TGTGCCAGCAGCCGGTCACAGCGCCTCCAAGAGACCCAGTACTTC. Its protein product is CASSRSQRLQETQYF.

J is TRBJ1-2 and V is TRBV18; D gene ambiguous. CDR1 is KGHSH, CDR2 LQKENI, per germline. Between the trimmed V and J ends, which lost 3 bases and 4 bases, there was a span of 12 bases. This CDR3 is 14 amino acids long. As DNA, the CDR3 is TGTGCCAGCTCACCGTCGACGGACCTCTATGGCTACACCTTC. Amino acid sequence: CASSPSTDLYGYTF.

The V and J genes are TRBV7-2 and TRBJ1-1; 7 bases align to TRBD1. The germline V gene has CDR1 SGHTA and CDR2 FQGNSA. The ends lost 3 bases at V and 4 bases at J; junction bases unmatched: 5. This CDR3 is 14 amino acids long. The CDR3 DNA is TGTGCCAGCAGCTTCTTACAGGGGTTCACTGAAGCTTTCTTT. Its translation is CASSFLQGFTEAFF.

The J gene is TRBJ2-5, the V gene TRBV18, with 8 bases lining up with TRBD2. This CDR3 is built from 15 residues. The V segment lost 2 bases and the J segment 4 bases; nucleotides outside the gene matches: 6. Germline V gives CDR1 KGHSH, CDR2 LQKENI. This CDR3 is CASSPVAGRGETQYF. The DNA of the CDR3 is TGTGCCAGCTCACCAGTAGCGGGAAGGGGAGAGACCCAGTACTTC.

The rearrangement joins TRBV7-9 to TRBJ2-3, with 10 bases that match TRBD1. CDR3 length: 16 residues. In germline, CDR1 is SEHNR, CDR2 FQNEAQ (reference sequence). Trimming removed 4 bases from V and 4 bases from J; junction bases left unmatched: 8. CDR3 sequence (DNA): TGTGCCAGCAGCTGGTGGGGGGACAGGGGCCCAGATACGCAGTATTTT. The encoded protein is CASSWWGDRGPDTQYF.

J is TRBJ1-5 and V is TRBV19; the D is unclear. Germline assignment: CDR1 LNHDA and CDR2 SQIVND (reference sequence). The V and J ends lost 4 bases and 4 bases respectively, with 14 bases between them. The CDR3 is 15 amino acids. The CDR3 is CASSSVPTTNQPQHF. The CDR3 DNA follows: TGTGCCAGTAGTAGTGTCCCAACTACGAATCAGCCCCAGCATTTT.

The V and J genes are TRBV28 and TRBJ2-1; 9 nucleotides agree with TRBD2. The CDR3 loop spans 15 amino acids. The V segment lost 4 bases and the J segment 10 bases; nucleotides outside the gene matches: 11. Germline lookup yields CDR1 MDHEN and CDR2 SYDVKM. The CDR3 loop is CASSYAGGPYIEQFF. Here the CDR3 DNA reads TGTGCCAGCAGTTACGCGGGAGGGCCATACATAGAGCAGTTCTTC.

Written as DNA, the CDR3 is TGCGCCAGCAGCCAAGATCGGCCGGGCTCCTACAATGAGCAGTTCTTC. Amino acid sequence: CASSQDRPGSYNEQFF. This chain uses TRBV4-3 with TRBJ2-1; no clear D gene. CDR1 LGHNA and CDR2 YSLEER come from the germline V gene. V gave up 0 bases and J gave up 0 bases, with 9 bases separating them. The CDR3 is made up of 16 amino acids.

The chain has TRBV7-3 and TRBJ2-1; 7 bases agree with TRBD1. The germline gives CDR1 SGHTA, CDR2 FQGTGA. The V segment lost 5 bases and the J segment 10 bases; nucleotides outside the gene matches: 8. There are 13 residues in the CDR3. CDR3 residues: CASSVDRAGEQFF. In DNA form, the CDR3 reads TGTGCCAGCAGCGTAGACAGGGCAGGCGAGCAGTTCTTC.

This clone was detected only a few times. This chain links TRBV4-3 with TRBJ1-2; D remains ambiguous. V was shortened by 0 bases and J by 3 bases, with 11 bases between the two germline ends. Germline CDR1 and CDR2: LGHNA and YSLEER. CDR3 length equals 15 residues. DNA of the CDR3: TGCGCCAGCAGCCAAGAAAGACAATCAGACTATGGCTACACCTTC. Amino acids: CASSQERQSDYGYTF.

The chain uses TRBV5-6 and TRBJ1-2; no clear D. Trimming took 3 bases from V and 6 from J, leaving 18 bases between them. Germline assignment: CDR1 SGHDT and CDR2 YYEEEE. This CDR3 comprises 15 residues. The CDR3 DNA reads TGTGCCAGCAGCTCAGTCTTTGTGGTTTTTAATGGCTACACCTTC. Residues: CASSSVFVVFNGYTF.